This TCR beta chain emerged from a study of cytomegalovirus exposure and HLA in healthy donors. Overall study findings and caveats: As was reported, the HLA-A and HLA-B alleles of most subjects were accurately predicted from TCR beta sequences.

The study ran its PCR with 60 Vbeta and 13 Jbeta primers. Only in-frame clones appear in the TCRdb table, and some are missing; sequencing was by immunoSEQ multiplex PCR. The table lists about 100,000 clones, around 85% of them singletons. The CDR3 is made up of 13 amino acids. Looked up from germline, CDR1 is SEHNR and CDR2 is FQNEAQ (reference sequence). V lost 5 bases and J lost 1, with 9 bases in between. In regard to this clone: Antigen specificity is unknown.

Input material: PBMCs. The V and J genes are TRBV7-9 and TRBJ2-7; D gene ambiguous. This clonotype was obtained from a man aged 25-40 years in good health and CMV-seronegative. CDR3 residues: CASSPTASYEQYF. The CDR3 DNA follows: TGTGCCAGCAGCCCCACTGCTTCCTACGAGCAGTACTTC.